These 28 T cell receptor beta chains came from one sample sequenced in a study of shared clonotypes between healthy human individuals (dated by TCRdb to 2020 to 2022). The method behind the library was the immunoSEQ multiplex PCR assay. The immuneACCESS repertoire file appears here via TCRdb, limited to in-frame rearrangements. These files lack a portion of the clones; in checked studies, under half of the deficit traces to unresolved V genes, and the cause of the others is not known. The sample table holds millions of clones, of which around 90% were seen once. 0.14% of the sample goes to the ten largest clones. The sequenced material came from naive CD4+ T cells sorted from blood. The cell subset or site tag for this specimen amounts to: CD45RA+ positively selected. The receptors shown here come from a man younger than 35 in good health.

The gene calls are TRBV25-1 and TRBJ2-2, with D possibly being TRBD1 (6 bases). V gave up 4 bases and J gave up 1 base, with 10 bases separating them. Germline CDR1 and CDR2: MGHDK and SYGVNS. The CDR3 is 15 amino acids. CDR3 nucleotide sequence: TGTGCCAGCAGTGTGACAGGAGTGAACACCGGGGAGCTGTTTTTT. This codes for CASSVTGVNTGELFF. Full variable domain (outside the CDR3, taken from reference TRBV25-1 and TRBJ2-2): EADIYQTPRYLVIGTGKKITLECSQTMGHDKMYWYQQDPGMELHLIHYSYGVNSTEKGDLSSESTVSRIRTEHFPLTLESARPSHTSQYLCASSVTGVNTGELFFGEGSRLTVL.

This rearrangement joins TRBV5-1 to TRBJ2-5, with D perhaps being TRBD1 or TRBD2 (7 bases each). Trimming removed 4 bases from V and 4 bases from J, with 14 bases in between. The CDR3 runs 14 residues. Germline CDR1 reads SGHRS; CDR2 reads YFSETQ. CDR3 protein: CASSKLRGGETQYF. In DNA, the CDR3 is TGCGCCAGCAGCAAACTCAGGGGGGGAGAGACCCAGTACTTC.

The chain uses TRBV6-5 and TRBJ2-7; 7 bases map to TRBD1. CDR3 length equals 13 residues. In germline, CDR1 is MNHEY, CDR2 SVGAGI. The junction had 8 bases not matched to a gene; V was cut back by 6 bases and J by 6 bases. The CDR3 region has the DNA TGTGCCAGCAGCCGACAGGGTGAGGGCGAGCAGTACTTC. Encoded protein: CASSRQGEGEQYF.

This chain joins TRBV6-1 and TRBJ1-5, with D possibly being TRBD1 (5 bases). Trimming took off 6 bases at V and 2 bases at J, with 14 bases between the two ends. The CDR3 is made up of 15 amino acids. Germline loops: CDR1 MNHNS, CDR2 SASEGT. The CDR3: CASRPDGGGNQPQHF. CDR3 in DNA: TGTGCCAGCAGACCTGATGGAGGGGGCAATCAGCCCCAGCATTTT.

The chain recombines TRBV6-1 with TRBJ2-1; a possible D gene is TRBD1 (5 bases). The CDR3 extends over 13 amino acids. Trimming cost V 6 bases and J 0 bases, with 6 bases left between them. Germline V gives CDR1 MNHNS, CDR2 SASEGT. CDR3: CASRDISYNEQFF. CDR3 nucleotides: TGTGCCAGCAGGGACATCTCCTACAATGAGCAGTTCTTC.

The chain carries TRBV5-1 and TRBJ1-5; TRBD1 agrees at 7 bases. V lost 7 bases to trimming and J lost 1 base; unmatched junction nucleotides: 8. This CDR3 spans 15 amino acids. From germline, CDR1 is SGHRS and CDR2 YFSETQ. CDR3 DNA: TGCGCCAGCCGACTGGGGACAGAAAGCAATCAGCCCCAGCATTTT. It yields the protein CASRLGTESNQPQHF.

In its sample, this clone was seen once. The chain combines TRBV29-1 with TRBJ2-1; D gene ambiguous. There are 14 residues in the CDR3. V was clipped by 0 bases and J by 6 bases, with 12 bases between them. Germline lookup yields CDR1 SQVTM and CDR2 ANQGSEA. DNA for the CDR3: TGCAGCGTTGAAGACTTTAGACAATTCAATGAGCAGTTCTTC. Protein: CSVEDFRQFNEQFF.

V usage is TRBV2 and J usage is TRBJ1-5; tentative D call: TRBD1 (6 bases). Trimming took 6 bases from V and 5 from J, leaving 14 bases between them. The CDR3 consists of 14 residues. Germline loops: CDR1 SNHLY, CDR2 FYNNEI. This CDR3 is CASSVQGMDQPQHF. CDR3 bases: TGTGCCAGCAGCGTTCAGGGGATGGATCAGCCCCAGCATTTT.

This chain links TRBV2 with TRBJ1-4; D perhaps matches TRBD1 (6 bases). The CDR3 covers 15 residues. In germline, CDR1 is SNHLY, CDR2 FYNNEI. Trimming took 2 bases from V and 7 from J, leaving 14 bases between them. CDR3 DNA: TGTGCCAGCAGTGAATCGGGGGCGTCAGGTGAAAAACTGTTTTTT. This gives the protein CASSESGASGEKLFF.

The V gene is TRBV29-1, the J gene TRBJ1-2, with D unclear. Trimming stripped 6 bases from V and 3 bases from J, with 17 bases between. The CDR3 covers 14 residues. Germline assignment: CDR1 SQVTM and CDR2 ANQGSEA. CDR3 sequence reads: CSVDGSSAYYGYTF. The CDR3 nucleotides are TGCAGCGTAGACGGGTCCTCCGCATACTATGGCTACACCTTC.

The CDR3 bases are TGTGCCATTACGAACCGGGACAGGGGAAACACTGAAGCTTTCTTT. As protein: CAITNRDRGNTEAFF. The chain couples TRBV6-6 to TRBJ1-1, with TRBD1 matching over 10 bases. Germline trimming cut 10 bases from V and 2 bases from J; bases unmatched to any gene: 10. The CDR3 loop spans 15 amino acids. The germline V gene has CDR1 MNHNY and CDR2 SVGAGI (reference sequence).

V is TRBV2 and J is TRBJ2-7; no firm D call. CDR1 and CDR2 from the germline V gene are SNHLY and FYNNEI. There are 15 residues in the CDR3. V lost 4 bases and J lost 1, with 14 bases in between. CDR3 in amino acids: CASSGFSLGSYEQYF. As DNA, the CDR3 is TGTGCCAGCAGTGGGTTCAGTTTAGGTTCCTACGAGCAGTACTTC.

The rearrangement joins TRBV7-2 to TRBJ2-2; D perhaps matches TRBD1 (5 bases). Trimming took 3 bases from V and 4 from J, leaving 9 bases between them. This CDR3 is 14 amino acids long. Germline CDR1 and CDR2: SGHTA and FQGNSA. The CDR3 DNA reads TGTGCCAGCAGCTTTGACAGAGCCACCGGGGAGCTGTTTTTT. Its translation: CASSFDRATGELFF.

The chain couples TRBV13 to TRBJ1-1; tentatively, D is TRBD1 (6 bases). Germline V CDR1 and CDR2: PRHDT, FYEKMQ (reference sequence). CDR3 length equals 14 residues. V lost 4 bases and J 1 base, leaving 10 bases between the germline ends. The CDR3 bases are TGTGCCAGCAGCTCCTTGGGACAGAACACTGAAGCTTTCTTT. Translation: CASSSLGQNTEAFF. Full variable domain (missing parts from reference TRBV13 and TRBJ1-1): AAGVIQSPRHLIKEKRETATLKCYPIPRHDTVYWYQQGPGQDPQFLISFYEKMQSDKGSIPDRFSAQQFSDYHSELNMSSLELGDSALYFCASSSLGQNTEAFFGQGTRLTVV.

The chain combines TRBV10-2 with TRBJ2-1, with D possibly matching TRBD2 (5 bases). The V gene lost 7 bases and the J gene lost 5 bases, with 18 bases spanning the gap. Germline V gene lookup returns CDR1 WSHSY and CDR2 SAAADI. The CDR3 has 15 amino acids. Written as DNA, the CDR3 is TGCGCCAGCAAAGATTGGTTCGGACTCCACAATGAGCAGTTCTTC. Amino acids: CASKDWFGLHNEQFF.

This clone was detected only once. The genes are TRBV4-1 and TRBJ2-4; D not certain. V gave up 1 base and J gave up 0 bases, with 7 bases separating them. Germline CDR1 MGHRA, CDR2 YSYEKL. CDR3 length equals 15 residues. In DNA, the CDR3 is TGCGCCAGCAGCCAAGGATTCTCAGCCAAAAACATTCAGTACTTC. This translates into CASSQGFSAKNIQYF.

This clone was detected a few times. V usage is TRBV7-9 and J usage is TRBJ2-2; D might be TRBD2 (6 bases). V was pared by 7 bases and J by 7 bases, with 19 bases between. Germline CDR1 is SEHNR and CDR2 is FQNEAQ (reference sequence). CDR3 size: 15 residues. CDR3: CASTNSGEQGGELFF. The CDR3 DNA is TGTGCCAGCACAAATTCGGGGGAGCAAGGCGGGGAGCTGTTTTTT. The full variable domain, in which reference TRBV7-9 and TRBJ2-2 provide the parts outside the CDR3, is DTGVSQNPRHKITKRGQNVTFRCDPISEHNRLYWYRQTLGQGPEFLTYFQNEAQLEKSRLLSDRFSAERPKGSFSTLEIQRTEQGDSAMYLCASTNSGEQGGELFFGEGSRLTVL.

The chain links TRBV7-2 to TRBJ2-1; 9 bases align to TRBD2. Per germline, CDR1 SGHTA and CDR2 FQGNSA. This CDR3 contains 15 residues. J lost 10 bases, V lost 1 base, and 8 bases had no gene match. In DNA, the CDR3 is TGTGCCAGCAGCTTAGTGGGTAGCGGGGGACGGGAGCAGTTCTTC. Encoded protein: CASSLVGSGGREQFF.

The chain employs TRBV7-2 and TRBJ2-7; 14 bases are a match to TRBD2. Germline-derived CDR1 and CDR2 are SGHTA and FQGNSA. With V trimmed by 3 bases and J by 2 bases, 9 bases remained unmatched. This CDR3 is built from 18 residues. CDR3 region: CASSFIGLAGGPPYEQYF. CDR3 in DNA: TGTGCCAGCAGCTTCATAGGACTAGCGGGAGGCCCCCCCTACGAGCAGTACTTC.

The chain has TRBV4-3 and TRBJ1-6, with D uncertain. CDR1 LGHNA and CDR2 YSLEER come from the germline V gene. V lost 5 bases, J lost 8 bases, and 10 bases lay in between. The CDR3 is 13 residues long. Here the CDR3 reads CASSEQRDSPLHF. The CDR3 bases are TGCGCCAGCAGCGAACAGAGGGATTCACCCCTCCACTTT.

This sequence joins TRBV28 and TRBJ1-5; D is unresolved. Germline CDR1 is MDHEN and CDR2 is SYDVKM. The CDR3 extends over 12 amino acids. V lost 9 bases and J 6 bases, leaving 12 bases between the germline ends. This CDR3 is CASNVGGQPQHF. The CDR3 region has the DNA TGTGCCAGTAATGTAGGCGGTCAGCCCCAGCATTTT.

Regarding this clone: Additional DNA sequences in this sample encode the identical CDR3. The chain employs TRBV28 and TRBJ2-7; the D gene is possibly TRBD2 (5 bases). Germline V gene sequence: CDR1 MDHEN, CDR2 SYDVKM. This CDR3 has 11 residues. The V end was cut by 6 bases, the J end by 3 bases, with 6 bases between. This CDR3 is CASSGIYEQYF. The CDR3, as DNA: TGTGCCAGCAGCGGGATCTACGAGCAGTACTTC.

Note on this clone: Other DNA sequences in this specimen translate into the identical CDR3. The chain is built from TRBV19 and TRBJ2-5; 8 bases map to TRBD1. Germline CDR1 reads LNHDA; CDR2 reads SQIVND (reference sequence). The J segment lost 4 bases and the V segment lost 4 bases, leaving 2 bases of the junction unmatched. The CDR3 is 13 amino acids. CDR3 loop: CASSTTGAETQYF. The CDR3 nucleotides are TGTGCCAGTAGTACGACAGGGGCAGAGACCCAGTACTTC.

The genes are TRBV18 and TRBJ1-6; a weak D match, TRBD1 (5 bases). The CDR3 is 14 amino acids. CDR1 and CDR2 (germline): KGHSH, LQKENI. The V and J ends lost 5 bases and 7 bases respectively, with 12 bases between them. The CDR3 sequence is CASSKETANSPLHF. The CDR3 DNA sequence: TGTGCCAGCTCAAAAGAGACAGCAAATTCACCCCTCCACTTT.

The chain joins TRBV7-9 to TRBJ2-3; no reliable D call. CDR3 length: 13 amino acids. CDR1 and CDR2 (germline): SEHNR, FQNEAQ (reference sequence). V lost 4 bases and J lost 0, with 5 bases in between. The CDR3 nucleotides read TGTGCCAGCAGCTGGTCTAGCACAGATACGCAGTATTTT. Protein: CASSWSSTDTQYF.

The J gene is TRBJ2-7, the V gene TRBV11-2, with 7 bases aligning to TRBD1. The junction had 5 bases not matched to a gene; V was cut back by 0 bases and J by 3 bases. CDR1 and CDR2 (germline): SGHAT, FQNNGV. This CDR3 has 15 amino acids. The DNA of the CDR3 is TGTGCCAGCAGCTTAGAAAGGGGGCGCATCTACGAGCAGTACTTC. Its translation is CASSLERGRIYEQYF.

The CDR3 DNA reads TGTGCCAGCAGCTGGTCCAGCCAGGGAAATCAGCCCCAGCATTTT. It translates to CASSWSSQGNQPQHF. The chain combines TRBV6-6 with TRBJ1-5; TRBD1 might be the D (5 bases). V lost 6 bases and J lost 4, with 16 bases in between. Germline values: CDR1 MNHNY, CDR2 SVGAGI (reference sequence). This CDR3 is 15 amino acids long.

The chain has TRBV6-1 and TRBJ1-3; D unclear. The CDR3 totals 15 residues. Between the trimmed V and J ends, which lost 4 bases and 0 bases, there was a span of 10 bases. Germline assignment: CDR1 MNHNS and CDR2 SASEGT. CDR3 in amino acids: CASSVDILSGNTIYF. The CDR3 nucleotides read TGTGCCAGCAGTGTCGACATCCTCTCTGGAAACACCATATATTTT.